This TCR beta chain was retrieved from a study of T cell responses to AZD1222 COVID-19 vaccine. Across the whole study: Some second doses came at about 4 weeks and others at about 12 weeks; these were pooled.

TCRdb's table, derived via immunoSEQ multiplex PCR, lists solely in-frame clones and lacks some. The sample yields 90,000 to 120,000 clones, about 90% seen once. Findings of the study overall: None of the repertoires were sampled until the peak T cell response had passed. Vaccination with two AZD1222 doses was followed by a rise in Spike-specific TCR breadth and depth. Vaccine-associated CD4 TCRs ranged over spike, dominating at 160-218 and 743-854.

About this clone: Its matching antigen is unknown.

CDR3 length: 16 residues. J gave up 3 bases and V 4 bases, and 6 bases lay outside the gene matches. Germline lookup yields CDR1 MNHEY and CDR2 SVGAGI. The sample here was peripheral blood, taken on day 0 of AZD1222 vaccination. This TCR came from an adult in good health. The chain has TRBV6-5 and TRBJ2-1; 10 bases are a match to TRBD2. CDR3 sequence: CASSSLAGGYYNEQFF. CDR3 bases: TGTGCCAGCAGTTCATTAGCGGGGGGCTACTACAATGAGCAGTTCTTC.